The T cell receptor (beta chain) under discussion was sequenced for a study of blood T cell repertoires in COVID-19. This CDR3 has 14 amino acids. Germline assignment: CDR1 KGHSH and CDR2 LQKENI. J lost 4 bases, V lost 0 bases, and 0 bases had no gene match. The table came from immunoSEQ multiplex PCR; TCRdb's copy has only in-frame clones and leaves some out. This sample carries 70,000 to 95,000 clones, 75% to 90% of them seen once, and the ten largest clones take approximately 13%. The receptor's source is a human donor in a cohort sampled during active COVID-19. Sequenced input: peripheral blood. The chain employs TRBV18 and TRBJ1-5; 7 bases are shared with TRBD1. DNA of the CDR3: TGTGCCAGCTCACCACCGGGACAGAATCAGCCCCAGCATTTT. It specifies CASSPPGQNQPQHF. Using reference TRBV18 and TRBJ1-5 for the parts outside the CDR3, the full variable domain is NAGVMQNPRHLVRRRGQEARLRCSPMKGHSHVYWYRQLPEEGLKFMVYLQKENIIDESGMPKERFSAEFPKEGPSILRIQQVVRGDSAAYFCASSPPGQNQPQHFGDGTRLSIL.